What follows describes a single T cell receptor (beta chain). Sequencing used immunoSEQ multiplex PCR; TCRdb keeps in-frame clones, though not all of them. This sample carries 25,000 to 35,000 clones, 88% of them seen once, and the ten largest clones take roughly a quarter. CDR3 size: 13 residues. The V gene's germline CDR1 is LNHDA and CDR2 SQIVND (reference sequence). The germline V and J ends were trimmed by 11 bases and 2 bases, with 13 bases remaining between them. The data are from a study of blood T cell repertoires in COVID-19. The chain joins TRBV19 to TRBJ1-5, with D perhaps matching TRBD1 (5 bases). Source material: peripheral blood. The source is a human donor in a cohort sampled during active COVID-19. The CDR3 region has the DNA TGTGCCGGGGGAGGGTCGGGCAATCAGCCCCAGCATTTT. This sequence encodes CAGGGSGNQPQHF. The full variable domain, completed using reference TRBV19 and TRBJ1-5, is DGGITQSPKYLFRKEGQNVTLSCEQNLNHDAMYWYRQDPGQGLRLIYYSQIVNDFQKGDIAEGYSVSREKKESFPLTVTSAQKNPTAFYLCAGGGSGNQPQHFGDGTRLSIL.